This entry features one TCR beta chain sequence. TCRdb fed the RT-PCR reads into MiXCR, producing one record per CDR3 protein. Among more than 600,000 distinct CDR3 sequences listed, approximately 14% were seen once. The CDR3 totals 15 residues. J lost 3 bases, V lost 4 bases, and 4 bases had no gene match. Germline values: CDR1 MNHEY, CDR2 SVGEGT. Sequencing was carried out using memory CD4+ T cells from blood. This TCR came from a female donor in good health, serving as a healthy control. The chain employs TRBV6-2 or TRBV6-3 and TRBJ2-1; 9 nucleotides line up with TRBD2. The CDR3 DNA follows: TGTGCCAGCAGTTCGCTAGCGGGGTACTACAATGAGCAGTTCTTC. Its protein product is CASSSLAGYYNEQFF.